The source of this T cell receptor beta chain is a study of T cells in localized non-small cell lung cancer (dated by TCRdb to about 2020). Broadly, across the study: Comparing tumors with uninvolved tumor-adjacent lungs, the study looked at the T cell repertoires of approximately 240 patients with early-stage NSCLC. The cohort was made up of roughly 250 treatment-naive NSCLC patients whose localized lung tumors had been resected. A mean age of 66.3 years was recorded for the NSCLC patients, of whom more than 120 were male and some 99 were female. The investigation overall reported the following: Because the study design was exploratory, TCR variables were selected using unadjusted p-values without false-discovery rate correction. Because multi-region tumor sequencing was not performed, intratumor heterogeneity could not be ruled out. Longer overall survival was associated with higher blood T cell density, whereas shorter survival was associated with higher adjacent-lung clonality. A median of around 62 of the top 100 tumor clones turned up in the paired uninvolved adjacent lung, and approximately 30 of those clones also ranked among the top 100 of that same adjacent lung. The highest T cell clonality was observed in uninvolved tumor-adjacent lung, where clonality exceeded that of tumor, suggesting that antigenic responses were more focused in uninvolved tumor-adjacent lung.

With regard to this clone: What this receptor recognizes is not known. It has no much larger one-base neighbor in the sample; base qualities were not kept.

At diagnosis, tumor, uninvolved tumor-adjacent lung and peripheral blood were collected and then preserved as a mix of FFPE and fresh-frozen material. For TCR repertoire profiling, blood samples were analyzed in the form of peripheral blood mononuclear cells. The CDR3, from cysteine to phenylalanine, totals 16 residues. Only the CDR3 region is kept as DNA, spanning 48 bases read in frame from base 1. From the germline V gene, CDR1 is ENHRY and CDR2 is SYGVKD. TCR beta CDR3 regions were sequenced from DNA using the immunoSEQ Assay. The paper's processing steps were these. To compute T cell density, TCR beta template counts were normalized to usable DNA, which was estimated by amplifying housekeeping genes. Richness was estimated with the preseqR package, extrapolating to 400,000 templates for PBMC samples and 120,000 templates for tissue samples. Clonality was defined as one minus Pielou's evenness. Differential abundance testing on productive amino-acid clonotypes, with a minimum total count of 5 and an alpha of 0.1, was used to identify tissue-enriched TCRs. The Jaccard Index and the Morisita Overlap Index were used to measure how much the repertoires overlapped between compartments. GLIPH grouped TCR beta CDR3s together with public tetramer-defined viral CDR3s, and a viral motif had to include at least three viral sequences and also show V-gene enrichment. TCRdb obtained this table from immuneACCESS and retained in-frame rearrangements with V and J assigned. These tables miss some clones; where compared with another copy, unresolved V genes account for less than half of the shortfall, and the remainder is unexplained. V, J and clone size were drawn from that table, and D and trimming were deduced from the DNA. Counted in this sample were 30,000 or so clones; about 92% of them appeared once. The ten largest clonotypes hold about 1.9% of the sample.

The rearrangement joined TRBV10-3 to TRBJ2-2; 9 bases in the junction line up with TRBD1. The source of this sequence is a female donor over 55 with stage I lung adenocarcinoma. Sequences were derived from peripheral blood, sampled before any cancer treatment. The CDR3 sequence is CATSRDRETNTGELFF. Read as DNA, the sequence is TGTGCTACCTCCAGGGACAGGGAAACGAACACCGGGGAGCTGTTTTTT.